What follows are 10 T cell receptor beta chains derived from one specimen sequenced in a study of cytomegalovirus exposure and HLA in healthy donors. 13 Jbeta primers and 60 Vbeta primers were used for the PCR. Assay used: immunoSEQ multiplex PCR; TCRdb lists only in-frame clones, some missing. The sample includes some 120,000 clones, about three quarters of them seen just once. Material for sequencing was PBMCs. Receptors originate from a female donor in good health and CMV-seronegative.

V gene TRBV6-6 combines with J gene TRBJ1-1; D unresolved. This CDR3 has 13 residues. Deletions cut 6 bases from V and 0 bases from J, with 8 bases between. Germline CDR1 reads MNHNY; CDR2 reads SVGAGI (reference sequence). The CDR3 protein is CASSLPVNTEAFF. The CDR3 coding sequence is TGTGCCAGCAGCCTCCCGGTGAACACTGAAGCTTTCTTT.

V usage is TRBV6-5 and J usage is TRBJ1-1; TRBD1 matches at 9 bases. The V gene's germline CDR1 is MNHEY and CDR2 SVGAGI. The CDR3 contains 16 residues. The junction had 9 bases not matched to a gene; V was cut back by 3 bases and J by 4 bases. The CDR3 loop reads CASSYQDRGRGTEAFF. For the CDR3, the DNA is TGTGCCAGCAGTTATCAGGACAGGGGCCGCGGCACTGAAGCTTTCTTT.

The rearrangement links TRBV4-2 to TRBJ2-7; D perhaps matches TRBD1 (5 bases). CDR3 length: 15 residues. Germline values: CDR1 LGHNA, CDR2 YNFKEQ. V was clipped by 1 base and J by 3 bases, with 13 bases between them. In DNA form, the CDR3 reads TGTGCCAGCAGCCAAGGGGGCCGAGTCCGCTACGAGCAGTACTTC. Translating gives CASSQGGRVRYEQYF.

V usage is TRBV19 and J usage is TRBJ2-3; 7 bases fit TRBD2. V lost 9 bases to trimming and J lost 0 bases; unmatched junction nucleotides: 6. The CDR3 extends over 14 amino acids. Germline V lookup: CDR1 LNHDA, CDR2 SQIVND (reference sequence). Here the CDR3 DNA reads TGTGCCAGAGGGTGCGGGGGAAGCACAGATACGCAGTATTTT. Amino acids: CARGCGGSTDTQYF.

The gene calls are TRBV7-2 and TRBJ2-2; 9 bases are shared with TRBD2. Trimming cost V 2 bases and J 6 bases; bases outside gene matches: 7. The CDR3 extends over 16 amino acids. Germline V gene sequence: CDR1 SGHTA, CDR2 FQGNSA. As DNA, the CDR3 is TGTGCCAGCAGCTTATCTGGCGGGGGGGCTGCCGGGGAGCTGTTTTTT. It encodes CASSLSGGGAAGELFF.

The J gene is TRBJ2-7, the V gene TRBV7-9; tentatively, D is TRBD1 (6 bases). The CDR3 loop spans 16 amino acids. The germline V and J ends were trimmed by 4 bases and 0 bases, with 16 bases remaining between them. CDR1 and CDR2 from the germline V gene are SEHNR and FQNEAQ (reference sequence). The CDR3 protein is CASSSNRVSFSYEQYF. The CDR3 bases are TGTGCCAGCAGCTCAAACAGGGTCTCGTTCTCCTACGAGCAGTACTTC.

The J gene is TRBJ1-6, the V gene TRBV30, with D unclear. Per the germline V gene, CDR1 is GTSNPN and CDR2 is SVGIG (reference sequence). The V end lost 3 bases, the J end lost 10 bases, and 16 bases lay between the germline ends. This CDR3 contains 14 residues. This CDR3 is CAWRAAQARSPLHF. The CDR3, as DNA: TGTGCCTGGAGGGCCGCCCAGGCACGCTCACCCCTCCACTTT.

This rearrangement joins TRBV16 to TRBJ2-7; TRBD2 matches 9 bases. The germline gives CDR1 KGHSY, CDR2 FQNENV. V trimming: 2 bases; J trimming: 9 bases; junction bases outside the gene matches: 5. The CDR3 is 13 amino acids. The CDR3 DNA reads TGTGCCAGCAGCCAACCTAGCGGGGTCGGGCAGTACTTC. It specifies CASSQPSGVGQYF. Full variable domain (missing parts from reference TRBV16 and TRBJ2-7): GEEVAQTPKHLVRGEGQKAKLYCAPIKGHSYVFWYQQVLKNEFKFLISFQNENVFDETGMPKERFSAKCLPNSPCSLEIQATKLEDSAVYFCASSQPSGVGQYFGPGTRLTVT.

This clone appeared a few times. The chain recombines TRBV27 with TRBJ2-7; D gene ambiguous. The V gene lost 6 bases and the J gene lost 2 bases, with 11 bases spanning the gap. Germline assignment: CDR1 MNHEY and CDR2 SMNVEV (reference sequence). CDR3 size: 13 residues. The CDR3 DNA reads TGTGCCAGCAGAAAGACACAACCCTACGAGCAGTACTTC. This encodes CASRKTQPYEQYF.

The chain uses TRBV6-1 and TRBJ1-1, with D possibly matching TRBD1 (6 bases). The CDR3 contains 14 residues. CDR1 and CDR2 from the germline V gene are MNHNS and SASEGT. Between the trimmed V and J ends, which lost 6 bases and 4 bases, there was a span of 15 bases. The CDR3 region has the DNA TGTGCCAGCAGCCTACAGGGAGGGTCCACTGAAGCTTTCTTT. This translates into CASSLQGGSTEAFF.